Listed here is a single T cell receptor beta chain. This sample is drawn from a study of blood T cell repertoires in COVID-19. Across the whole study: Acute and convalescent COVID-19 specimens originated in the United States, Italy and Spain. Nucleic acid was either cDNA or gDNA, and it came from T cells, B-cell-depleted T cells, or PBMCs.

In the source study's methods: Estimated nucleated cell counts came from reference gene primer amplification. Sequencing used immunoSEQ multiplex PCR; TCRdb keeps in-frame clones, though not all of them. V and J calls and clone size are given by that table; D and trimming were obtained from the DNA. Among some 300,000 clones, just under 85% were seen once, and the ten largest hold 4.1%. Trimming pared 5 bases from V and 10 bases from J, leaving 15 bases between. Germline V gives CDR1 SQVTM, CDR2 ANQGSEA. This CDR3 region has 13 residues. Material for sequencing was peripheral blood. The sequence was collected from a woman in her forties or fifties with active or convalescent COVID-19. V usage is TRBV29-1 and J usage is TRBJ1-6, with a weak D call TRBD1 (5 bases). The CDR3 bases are TGCAGCGTTTCCGCTGGAAGGGGATCACCCCTCCACTTT. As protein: CSVSAGRGSPLHF.